The 5 T cell receptor beta chains in this list originate from one sample, sequenced in a study of cytotoxic CD8 clonotypes in ibrutinib-treated CLL. The repertoire was sequenced with immunoSEQ multiplex PCR; TCRdb's copy has only in-frame clones and lacks some. The data hold hundreds of thousands of clones, with 75% to 80% observed a single time. The specimen comprised PBMCs, sampled after 12 months of ibrutinib treatment. These receptors were collected from a human donor with chronic lymphocytic leukemia.

This chain connects TRBV30 to TRBJ2-7; the D gene is possibly TRBD1 (6 bases). The CDR3 spans 13 residues. CDR1 is GTSNPN, CDR2 SVGIG, per germline (reference sequence). Trimming took 0 bases from V and 5 from J, leaving 11 bases between them. The CDR3, as DNA: TGTGCCTGGAGTGTACACAGGGTGGACGAGCAGTACTTC. Translated: CAWSVHRVDEQYF. Full variable domain (remainder filled in from reference TRBV30 and TRBJ2-7): SQTIHQWPATLVQPVGSPLSLECTVEGTSNPNLYWYRQAAGRGLQLLFYSVGIGQISSEVPQNLSASRPQDRQFILSSKKLLLSDSGFYLCAWSVHRVDEQYFGPGTRLTVT.

This clone was counted ten times or more. The V gene is TRBV6-4, the J gene TRBJ2-1; 12 bases map to TRBD1. CDR1 MRHNA and CDR2 SNTAGT come from the germline V gene. CDR3 length: 14 residues. The V segment lost 5 bases and the J segment 8 bases; nucleotides outside the gene matches: 4. The CDR3 loop reads CASSTGTGGDEQFF. The CDR3 coding sequence is TGTGCCAGCAGTACCGGGACAGGGGGCGATGAGCAGTTCTTC.

The CDR3 here is CASSPTGNADGYTF. The CDR3 DNA is TGTGCCAGCTCGCCTACAGGAAATGCCGATGGCTACACCTTC. This rearrangement joins TRBV18 to TRBJ1-2; perhaps TRBD1 as D (5 bases). CDR1 is KGHSH, CDR2 LQKENI, per germline. This CDR3 comprises 14 residues. V was clipped by 6 bases and J by 6 bases, with 17 bases between them.

V usage is TRBV10-2 and J usage is TRBJ1-4; 7 positions match TRBD1. The trim removed 7 bases at V and 2 bases at J, leaving 13 bases unmatched. Germline V lookup: CDR1 WSHSY, CDR2 SAAADI. This CDR3 has 17 amino acids. Written as DNA, the CDR3 is TGCGCCAGCACTTCACCGGGACAGCAAAAGACTAATGAAAAACTGTTTTTT. Translated, it gives CASTSPGQQKTNEKLFF.

The V and J genes are TRBV7-8 and TRBJ2-5, with unresolved D. In germline, CDR1 is SGHVS, CDR2 FQNEAQ. The CDR3 length is 16 residues. The germline V and J ends were trimmed by 5 bases and 2 bases, with 18 bases remaining between them. This chain's CDR3 is CASSPKVGVIQETQYF. The CDR3 region has the DNA TGTGCCAGCAGCCCCAAGGTGGGCGTAATACAAGAGACCCAGTACTTC.